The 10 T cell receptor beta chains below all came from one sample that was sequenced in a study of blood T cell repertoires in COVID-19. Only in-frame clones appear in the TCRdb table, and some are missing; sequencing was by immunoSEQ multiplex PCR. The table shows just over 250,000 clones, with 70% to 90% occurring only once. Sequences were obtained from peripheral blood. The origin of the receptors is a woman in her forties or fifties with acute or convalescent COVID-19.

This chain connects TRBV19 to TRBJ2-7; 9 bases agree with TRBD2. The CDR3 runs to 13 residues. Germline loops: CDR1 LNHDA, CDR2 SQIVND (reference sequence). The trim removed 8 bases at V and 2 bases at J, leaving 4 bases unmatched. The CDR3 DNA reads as TGTGCCAGTCGGGCGGGAGGGCCCTACGAGCAGTACTTC. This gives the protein CASRAGGPYEQYF.

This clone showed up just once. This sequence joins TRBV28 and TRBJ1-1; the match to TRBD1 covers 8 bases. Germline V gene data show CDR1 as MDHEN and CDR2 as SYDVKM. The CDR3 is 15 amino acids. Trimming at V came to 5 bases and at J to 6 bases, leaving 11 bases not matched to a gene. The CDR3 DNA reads TGTGCCAGCAGTCCCAAGGACAGGGTGTGGGCTGAAGCTTTCTTT. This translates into CASSPKDRVWAEAFF.

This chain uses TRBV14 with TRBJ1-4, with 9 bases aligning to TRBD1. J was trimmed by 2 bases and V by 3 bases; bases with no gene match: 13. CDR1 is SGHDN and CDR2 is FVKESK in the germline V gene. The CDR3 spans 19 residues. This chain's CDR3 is CASSHHAGTGRATNEKLFF. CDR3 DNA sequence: TGTGCCAGCAGCCATCACGCCGGGACAGGGAGGGCTACTAATGAAAAACTGTTTTTT.

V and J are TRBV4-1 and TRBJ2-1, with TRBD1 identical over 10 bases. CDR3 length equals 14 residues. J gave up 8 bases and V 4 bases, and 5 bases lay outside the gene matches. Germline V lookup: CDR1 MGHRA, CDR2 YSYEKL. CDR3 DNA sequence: TGCGCCAGCAGCCCCGGGACAGGGGCCGATGAGCAGTTCTTC. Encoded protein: CASSPGTGADEQFF.

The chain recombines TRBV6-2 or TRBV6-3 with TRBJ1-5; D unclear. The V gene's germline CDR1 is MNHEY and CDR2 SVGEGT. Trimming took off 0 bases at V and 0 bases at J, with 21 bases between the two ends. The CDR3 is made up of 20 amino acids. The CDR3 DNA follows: TGTGCCAGCAGTTACTCCAGGTTTCGGCCGGCCTCTCATAGCAATCAGCCCCAGCATTTT. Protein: CASSYSRFRPASHSNQPQHF.

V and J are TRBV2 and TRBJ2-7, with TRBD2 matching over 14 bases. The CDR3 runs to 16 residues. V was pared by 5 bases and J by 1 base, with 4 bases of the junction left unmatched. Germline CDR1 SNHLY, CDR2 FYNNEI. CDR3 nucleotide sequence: TGTGCCAGCAGTAGACTAGCGGGAGGGATGTCCTACGAGCAGTACTTC. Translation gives CASSRLAGGMSYEQYF.

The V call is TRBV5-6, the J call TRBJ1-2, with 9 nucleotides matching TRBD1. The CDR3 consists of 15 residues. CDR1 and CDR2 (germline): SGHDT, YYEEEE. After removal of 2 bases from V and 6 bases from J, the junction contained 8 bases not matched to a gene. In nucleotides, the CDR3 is TGTGCCAGCAGCTTACCCGACAGGGGGAATAATGGCTACACCTTC. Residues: CASSLPDRGNNGYTF. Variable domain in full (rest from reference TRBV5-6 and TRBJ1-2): DAGVTQSPTHLIKTRGQQVTLRCSPKSGHDTVSWYQQALGQGPQFIFQYYEEEERQRGNFPDRFSGHQFPNYSSELNVNALLLGDSALYLCASSLPDRGNNGYTFGSGTRLTVV.

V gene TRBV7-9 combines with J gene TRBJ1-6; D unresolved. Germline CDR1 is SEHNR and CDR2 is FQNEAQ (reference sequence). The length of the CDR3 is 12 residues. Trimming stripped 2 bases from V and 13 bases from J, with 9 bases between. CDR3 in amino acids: CASSLFVSPLHF. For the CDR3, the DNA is TGTGCCAGCAGCTTATTCGTGAGTCCCCTCCACTTT.

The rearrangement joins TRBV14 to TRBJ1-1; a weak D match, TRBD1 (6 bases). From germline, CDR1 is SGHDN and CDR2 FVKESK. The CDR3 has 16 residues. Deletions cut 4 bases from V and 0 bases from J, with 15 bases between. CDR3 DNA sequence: TGTGCCAGCAGCCGAGTTGGACAGCTACTGAACACTGAAGCTTTCTTT. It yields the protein CASSRVGQLLNTEAFF.

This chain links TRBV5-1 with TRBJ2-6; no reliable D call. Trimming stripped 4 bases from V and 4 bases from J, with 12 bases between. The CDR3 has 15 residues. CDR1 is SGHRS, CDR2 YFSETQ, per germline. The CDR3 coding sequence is TGCGCCAGCAGCGCCCCCAGGCCCGGGGCCAACGTCCTGACTTTC. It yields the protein CASSAPRPGANVLTF.